The T cell receptor beta chain described here comes from a study of OX40 agonist ivuxolimab in advanced cancers. Study-wide background: Among those enrolled, mean age was around 60 years (range about 23 to 90) and about 79% were male.

Findings of the study overall: At doses 0.1 to 3.0 mg/kg, CD4+ and CD8+ clones expanded.

This CDR3 has 13 residues. Looked up from germline, CDR1 is ENHRY and CDR2 is SYGVKD. The V end lost 4 bases, the J end lost 2 bases, and 7 bases lay between the germline ends. Produced via immunoSEQ multiplex PCR; TCRdb's table is partial and in-frame only. Among fewer than 35,000 clones listed, over 60% were seen once. A word on this clone: Its antigen is unknown.

The sequence was collected from an adult with an advanced solid tumor such as melanoma, head and neck, liver or kidney cancer. V gene TRBV10-3 combines with J gene TRBJ2-3, with D maybe TRBD2 (6 bases). Sequences were derived from CD4+ or CD8+ T cells sorted from blood, sampled in a trial of the OX40 agonist ivuxolimab. This CDR3 is CAISGRDTDTQYF. CDR3 nucleotides: TGTGCCATCAGTGGGCGGGACACAGATACGCAGTATTTT.